The 30 T cell receptor beta chains below all came from one sample that was sequenced in a study of CD8 T cells in Susac syndrome. Reverse transcription of about 0.45 to 1 ug RNA was performed with random hexamers. Via MiXCR, TCRdb re-called the immunoSEQ multiplex PCR reads, giving one row per CDR3 protein. The sample consists of some 300,000 distinct CDR3 sequences, roughly 85% of them appearing once. Material: CD8+ T cells from PBMCs. Receptors originate from a human donor with multiple sclerosis.

The rearrangement joins TRBV13 to TRBJ2-7; 8 bases align to TRBD1. J lost 1 base, V lost 3 bases, and 8 bases had no gene match. The CDR3 is made up of 16 amino acids. Germline-derived CDR1 and CDR2 are PRHDT and FYEKMQ (reference sequence). In DNA, the CDR3 is TGTGCCAGCAGCTTGGACTCGGGACAGGAGTCCTACGAGCAGTACTTC. Protein product: CASSLDSGQESYEQYF.

This clonotype was recorded once. V usage is TRBV5-6 and J usage is TRBJ1-1; unclear D gene. The CDR3 runs to 13 residues. Trimming removed 4 bases from V and 2 bases from J, with 9 bases in between. Per germline, CDR1 SGHDT and CDR2 YYEEEE. In nucleotides, the CDR3 is TGTGCCAGCAGCCAACCCATCAACACTGAAGCTTTCTTT. This translates into CASSQPINTEAFF.

The count of this clonotype is one. V gene TRBV4-3 combines with J gene TRBJ1-1, with TRBD1 identical over 9 bases. CDR1 is LGHNA and CDR2 is YSLEER in the germline V gene. The CDR3 is 16 residues long. Trimming removed 1 base from V and 3 bases from J; junction bases left unmatched: 6. The CDR3 protein is CASSQGGTGFDTEAFF. The CDR3 nucleotides are TGCGCCAGCAGCCAAGGGGGGACAGGGTTCGACACTGAAGCTTTCTTT.

The gene calls are TRBV30 and TRBJ1-5; D is perhaps TRBD1 (6 bases). V was clipped by 3 bases and J by 7 bases, with 13 bases between them. Germline lookup yields CDR1 GTSNPN and CDR2 SVGIG (reference sequence). The CDR3 runs 13 residues. CDR3 amino acids: CAWSWDTVQPQHF. The DNA for the CDR3 is TGTGCCTGGAGCTGGGACACGGTCCAGCCCCAGCATTTT.

The chain joins TRBV6-1 to TRBJ2-7; tentative D call: TRBD2 (5 bases). Germline lookup yields CDR1 MNHNS and CDR2 SASEGT. This CDR3 comprises 19 residues. The V end lost 7 bases, the J end lost 5 bases, and 33 bases lay between the germline ends. The CDR3 sequence is CASIQVIPLQSGPFNEQYF. In nucleotides, the CDR3 is TGTGCCAGCATCCAAGTGATACCCCTCCAAAGCGGACCGTTTAACGAGCAGTACTTC.

The CDR3 DNA follows: TGTGCCATCATGGACCGCGCCGAGTTGAACACTGAAGCTTTCTTT. Translated: CAIMDRAELNTEAFF. V gene TRBV10-3 combines with J gene TRBJ1-1; no clear D. Per germline, CDR1 ENHRY and CDR2 SYGVKD. CDR3 length equals 15 residues. Deletions cut 7 bases from V and 0 bases from J, with 15 bases between.

The chain joins TRBV30 to TRBJ1-1; D is ambiguous. CDR1 and CDR2 from the germline V gene are GTSNPN and SVGIG (reference sequence). This CDR3 contains 13 residues. V lost 4 bases, J lost 1 base, and 10 bases lay in between. The CDR3 region has the DNA TGTGCCTGGACAGTCGGCCCGAACACTGAAGCTTTCTTT. This codes for CAWTVGPNTEAFF.

The rearrangement links TRBV7-8 to TRBJ2-1; 12 bases line up with TRBD2. Losses at the gene ends were 5 bases for V and 10 bases for J; bases not matched to a gene: 15. This CDR3 is built from 17 residues. The germline gives CDR1 SGHVS, CDR2 FQNEAQ. The CDR3 protein is CASSPTGETSGRLEQFF. The CDR3 DNA follows: TGTGCCAGCAGCCCCACAGGGGAGACTAGCGGGAGACTCGAGCAGTTCTTC.

This chain links TRBV7-6 with TRBJ2-3, with TRBD2 identical over 7 bases. The CDR3 sequence is 17 residues long. Germline CDR1 reads SGHVS; CDR2 reads FNYEAQ. V shed 2 bases and J 1 base; nucleotides not matched to a gene: 9. The CDR3 bases are TGTGCCAGCAGCTTAACCCCTGGCGGGAGCGGCACAGATACGCAGTATTTT. The encoded protein is CASSLTPGGSGTDTQYF.

V gene TRBV4-1 combines with J gene TRBJ2-7; D ambiguous. This CDR3 has 18 amino acids. With 1 base removed from V and 0 bases from J, the gap between germline ends came to 19 bases. Germline lookup yields CDR1 MGHRA and CDR2 YSYEKL. CDR3 residues: CASSQAGRLGASSYEQYF. DNA for the CDR3: TGCGCCAGCAGCCAAGCTGGTAGATTGGGCGCGAGCTCCTACGAGCAGTACTTC.

The rearrangement links TRBV7-9 to TRBJ2-7; no clear D gene. V dropped 3 bases and J dropped 3 bases, with 6 bases sitting between them. The germline V gene encodes CDR1 SEHNR and CDR2 FQNEAQ (reference sequence). The CDR3 extends over 12 amino acids. CDR3 coding DNA: TGTGCCAGCAGCTTTCGAGACTACGAGCAGTACTTC. This gives the protein CASSFRDYEQYF.

This clonotype was counted only a few times. The germline gene is not matched at one end of the junction; a read error may be the cause. The DNA for the CDR3 is TGTGCCAGCAGCGCAACGGACTATGGCTACACCTTT. This gives the protein CASSATDYGYTF. The rearrangement uses TRBV5-6 and TRBJ1-2; D not resolved. There are 12 residues in the CDR3. The germline V gene encodes CDR1 SGHDT and CDR2 YYEEEE. Based on the CDR3 plus reference TRBV5-6 and TRBJ1-2, the full variable domain is DAGVTQSPTHLIKTRGQQVTLRCSPKSGHDTVSWYQQALGQGPQFIFQYYEEEERQRGNFPDRFSGHQFPNYSSELNVNALLLGDSALYLCASSATDYGYTFGSGTRLTVV.

This clonotype was found once. V is TRBV28 and J is TRBJ2-7, with D possibly being TRBD2 (6 bases). V was clipped by 7 bases and J by 0 bases, with 16 bases between them. In germline, CDR1 is MDHEN, CDR2 SYDVKM. CDR3 size: 15 residues. CDR3 sequence reads: CASTAYSGLSYEQYF. In DNA form, the CDR3 reads TGTGCCAGCACCGCGTATAGCGGTCTCTCCTACGAGCAGTACTTC.

The chain carries TRBV7-9 and TRBJ2-3; TRBD2 might be the D (6 bases). Germline lookup yields CDR1 SEHNR and CDR2 FQNEAQ (reference sequence). Trimming left V 5 bases short and J 4 bases short, with 13 bases between. The CDR3 length is 14 residues. The CDR3 sequence is CASSPGGVPDTQYF. CDR3 DNA sequence: TGTGCCAGCAGCCCAGGAGGGGTCCCAGATACGCAGTATTTT.

The chain joins TRBV20-1 to TRBJ2-7, with D unresolved. The CDR3 consists of 13 residues. The V end lost 5 bases, the J end lost 0 bases, and 11 bases lay between the germline ends. CDR1 is DFQATT, CDR2 SNEGSKA, per germline (reference sequence). CDR3 sequence: CSAVGMISYEQYF. CDR3 bases: TGCAGTGCTGTTGGAATGATCTCCTACGAGCAGTACTTC.

This chain connects TRBV28 to TRBJ1-1; D not resolved. The CDR3 has 11 residues. V lost 4 bases to trimming and J lost 6 bases, with 6 bases between them. Germline-derived CDR1 and CDR2 are MDHEN and SYDVKM. CDR3 nucleotides: TGTGCCAGCAGTTCCAGACCTGAAGCTTTCTTT. Its protein is CASSSRPEAFF. Full variable domain (outside the CDR3, taken from reference TRBV28 and TRBJ1-1): DVKVTQSSRYLVKRTGEKVFLECVQDMDHENMFWYRQDPGLGLRLIYFSYDVKMKEKGDIPEGYSVSREKKERFSLILESASTNQTSMYLCASSSRPEAFFGQGTRLTVV.

CDR3 in amino acids: CASSPPGTKGREETQYF. Written as DNA, the CDR3 is TGTGCTAGTAGCCCGCCGGGGACTAAGGGCAGAGAAGAGACCCAGTACTTC. The chain combines TRBV12-5 with TRBJ2-5; 7 bases match TRBD2. The CDR3 length is 17 residues. Germline CDR1 is LGHNT and CDR2 is FRNRAP. After removal of 8 bases from V and 3 bases from J, the junction contained 18 bases not matched to a gene.

The gene calls are TRBV6-2 or TRBV6-3 and TRBJ2-3, with D tentatively TRBD1 or TRBD2 (5 bases each). Germline lookup yields CDR1 MNHEY and CDR2 SVGEGT. This CDR3 has 14 residues. V was trimmed by 8 bases and J by 4 bases, leaving 16 bases between them. As DNA, the CDR3 is TGTGCCAGCGGACCTTGGGGGATCTCAGATACGCAGTATTTT. Its protein product is CASGPWGISDTQYF.

The chain links TRBV11-2 to TRBJ1-4; possibly TRBD1 for D (5 bases). Germline V lookup: CDR1 SGHAT, CDR2 FQNNGV. The V and J ends lost 1 base and 6 bases respectively, with 15 bases between them. The CDR3 loop spans 16 amino acids. CDR3 in amino acids: CASSLGSGWGDEKLFF. In nucleotides, the CDR3 is TGTGCCAGCAGCTTAGGGTCAGGATGGGGGGATGAAAAACTGTTTTTT. Variable domain in full (rest from reference TRBV11-2 and TRBJ1-4): EAGVAQSPRYKIIEKRQSVAFWCNPISGHATLYWYQQILGQGPKLLIQFQNNGVVDDSQLPKDRFSAERLKGVDSTLKIQPAKLEDSAVYLCASSLGSGWGDEKLFFGSGTQLSVL.

The chain uses TRBV13 and TRBJ2-7; D might be TRBD2 (6 bases). In germline, CDR1 is PRHDT, CDR2 FYEKMQ (reference sequence). Trimming removed 1 base at V and 0 bases at J, with 13 bases between. The CDR3 is made up of 16 amino acids. This CDR3 reads CASSLVTWDSSYEQYF. The CDR3 DNA sequence: TGTGCCAGCAGCTTAGTAACGTGGGACTCCTCCTACGAGCAGTACTTC. Complete variable domain (other parts from reference TRBV13 and TRBJ2-7): AAGVIQSPRHLIKEKRETATLKCYPIPRHDTVYWYQQGPGQDPQFLISFYEKMQSDKGSIPDRFSAQQFSDYHSELNMSSLELGDSALYFCASSLVTWDSSYEQYFGPGTRLTVT.

The V call is TRBV4-3, the J call TRBJ1-1; TRBD1 matches 9 bases. This CDR3 is 16 amino acids long. Germline trimming cut 4 bases from V and 2 bases from J; bases unmatched to any gene: 8. CDR1 LGHNA and CDR2 YSLEER come from the germline V gene. The CDR3 region has the DNA TGCGCCAGCAGCCGGATCCCGGGACAGGGAAACACTGAAGCTTTCTTT. Translating gives CASSRIPGQGNTEAFF.

V is TRBV6-1 and J is TRBJ1-3; possibly TRBD1 for D (5 bases). Germline CDR1 reads MNHNS; CDR2 reads SASEGT. This CDR3 has 12 residues. Trimming left V 8 bases short and J 1 base short, with 6 bases between. CDR3 sequence (DNA): TGTGCCAGCCGGGGGTCTGGAAACACCATATATTTT. Translated: CASRGSGNTIYF.

The rearrangement uses TRBV4-3 and TRBJ1-3; D unclear. The CDR3 runs to 18 residues. The V and J ends lost 0 bases and 11 bases respectively, with 26 bases between them. Germline CDR1 LGHNA, CDR2 YSLEER. In DNA, the CDR3 is TGCGCCAGCAGCCAAGAAAGGAGTAGCACTGACAAGCGCGGTTCCATATATTTT. Amino acid sequence: CASSQERSSTDKRGSIYF.

The chain uses TRBV12-3 or TRBV12-4 and TRBJ2-1, with 12 nucleotides matching TRBD1. V was clipped by 3 bases and J by 8 bases; unmatched bases: 2. The CDR3 has 14 residues. CDR3 sequence: CASSFGDRGHEQFF. The CDR3 DNA follows: TGTGCCAGCAGTTTTGGGGACAGGGGGCATGAGCAGTTCTTC.

This CDR3 reads CASSMGTAGYEQYF. CDR3 bases: TGTGCCAGTAGTATGGGGACGGCTGGCTACGAGCAGTACTTC. V usage is TRBV19 and J usage is TRBJ2-7; D is tentatively TRBD1 or TRBD2 (5 bases each). The CDR3 totals 14 residues. Germline V gene data show CDR1 as LNHDA and CDR2 as SQIVND (reference sequence). V dropped 3 bases and J dropped 3 bases, with 12 bases sitting between them.

This sequence joins TRBV5-4 and TRBJ2-7; D remains unclear. The V and J ends lost 4 bases and 0 bases respectively, with 17 bases between them. The germline gives CDR1 SGHNT, CDR2 YYREEE (reference sequence). The CDR3 has 16 amino acids. CDR3 in DNA: TGTGCCAGCAGCGACCCCGGGTCTATGCCCTCCTACGAGCAGTACTTC. This sequence encodes CASSDPGSMPSYEQYF. The complete variable domain, with remaining parts taken from reference TRBV5-4 and TRBJ2-7, reads ETGVTQSPTHLIKTRGQQVTLRCSSQSGHNTVSWYQQALGQGPQFIFQYYREEENGRGNFPPRFSGLQFPNYSSELNVNALELDDSALYLCASSDPGSMPSYEQYFGPGTRLTVT.

The chain carries TRBV30 and TRBJ2-3; TRBD2 matches 13 bases. Germline V gives CDR1 GTSNPN, CDR2 SVGIG (reference sequence). Trimming at V came to 5 bases and at J to 4 bases, leaving 12 bases not matched to a gene. This CDR3 has 17 residues. The CDR3 bases are TGTGCCTGGTACGGACTAGCGGGAGTCGAGGGGGCAGATACGCAGTATTTT. As protein: CAWYGLAGVEGADTQYF.

The chain uses TRBV25-1 and TRBJ1-1; possibly TRBD1 for D (6 bases). V was cut by 8 bases and J by 1 base, with 29 bases left in between. From germline, CDR1 is MGHDK and CDR2 SYGVNS. The CDR3 extends over 19 amino acids. The DNA for the CDR3 is TGTGCCAGCGAGTTAATCTTCCGGGACACCGAACGGAAGAACACTGAAGCTTTCTTT. Translation: CASELIFRDTERKNTEAFF.

This clonotype was picked up a small number of times. V usage is TRBV6-1 and J usage is TRBJ2-1; TRBD2 agrees at 8 bases. The germline V gene has CDR1 MNHNS and CDR2 SASEGT. V dropped 11 bases and J dropped 5; count of bases not matched to a gene: 5. This CDR3 comprises 12 residues. CDR3 bases: TGTGCCGCGGGGGGAGCCGACAATGAGCAGTTCTTC. Protein sequence: CAAGGADNEQFF.

The sample holds a few counts of this clonotype. The V call is TRBV7-9, the J call TRBJ2-7; D may be TRBD1 or TRBD2 (5 bases each). CDR1 and CDR2 (germline): SEHNR, FQNEAQ (reference sequence). The V and J ends lost 1 base and 5 bases respectively, with 12 bases between them. The CDR3 contains 14 residues. CDR3 loop: CASSLVGGVHEQYF. As DNA, the CDR3 is TGTGCCAGCAGCTTAGTTGGGGGAGTCCACGAGCAGTACTTC.